A selection of T cell receptor beta chains follows, all from one sample in a study of shared clonotypes between healthy human individuals. Only in-frame clones appear in the TCRdb table, and some are missing; sequencing was by immunoSEQ multiplex PCR. The sample lists roughly 2.1 million clones; approximately 94% were seen once. Specimen: naive CD8+ T cells from PBMCs. These receptors all come from a man aged 18 to 29 in good health. Some clones in this sample may be carry-over from other donors' samples. The CDR3 runs from the conserved cysteine through the conserved F or W. The D gene is left open where the match is weak. Part of the rows lack a size; the others show once, few, many or a class for expanded clones.

j_gene	v_gene	d_gene	abundance	CDR3nt	CDR3aa
TRBJ1-3	TRBV7-6	NA	NA	TGTGCCAGCACCCCCTCGGAGGTGTTCTCTGGAAACACCATATATTTT	CASTPSEVFSGNTIYF
TRBJ2-3	TRBV5-6	NA	NA	TGTGCCAGCAGCGTCGCGGCCGGGGTAAATACGCAGTATTTT	CASSVAAGVNTQYF
TRBJ1-5	TRBV19	NA	NA	TGTGCCAGTAGTAAGGAAGCACCCAATTATCAGCCCCAGCATTTT	CASSKEAPNYQPQHF
TRBJ1-2	TRBV13	TRBD1	NA	TGTGCCAGCAGCGCCGTTGACAGGGTCCCCTATGGCTACACCTTC	CASSAVDRVPYGYTF
TRBJ2-7	TRBV7-2	TRBD1	NA	TGTGCCAGCAGCTCGGGACAGGGGGTCGACGAGCAGTACTTC	CASSSGQGVDEQYF
TRBJ2-3	TRBV10-3	NA	NA	TGTGCCATCAGAGACCACAAAAATACGCAGTATTTT	CAIRDHKNTQYF
TRBJ2-7	TRBV27	TRBD1	NA	TGTGCCAGCAGTGCATCGGACAGGCCAGACGAGCAGTACTTC	CASSASDRPDEQYF
TRBJ2-1	TRBV19	TRBD2	NA	TGTGCCAGTAGGGGACTAGCGGGAGCATACAATGAGCAGTTCTTC	CASRGLAGAYNEQFF
TRBJ1-2	TRBV19	NA	NA	TGTGCCAGTAGTATAGCAGGGCTTCTCTATGGCTACACCTTC	CASSIAGLLYGYTF
TRBJ2-1	TRBV7-3	TRBD2	NA	TGTGCCAGCAGCTTGGGCGGGAGATTAAATGAGCAGTTCTTC	CASSLGGRLNEQFF
TRBJ2-1	TRBV7-9	NA	NA	TGTGCCAGCAGCCCCGGTGGGCCCTACAATGAGCAGTTCTTC	CASSPGGPYNEQFF
TRBJ2-3	TRBV19	TRBD1	NA	TGTGCCAGTAGTATCCCCACAGGGGGAGATACGCAGTATTTT	CASSIPTGGDTQYF
TRBJ2-5	TRBV28	NA	NA	TGTGCCAGCCGTCCTCGGGACCAAGAGACCCAGTACTTC	CASRPRDQETQYF
TRBJ2-1	TRBV7-3	NA	NA	TGTGCCAGCAGCTCTAGCACTACTCTCAATGAGCAGTTCTTC	CASSSSTTLNEQFF
TRBJ2-2	TRBV7-9	NA	NA	TGTGCCAGCAGCTCAGTCAGGGACACCGGGGAGCTGTTTTTT	CASSSVRDTGELFF
TRBJ1-2	TRBV7-9	NA	few	TGTGCCAGCAGCTTAGGTGACGACTATGGCTACACCTTC	CASSLGDDYGYTF
TRBJ1-4	TRBV19	NA	NA	TGTGCCAGTAGTATTGGGCGGGGGTTTGGCGGTGAAAAACTGTTTTTT	CASSIGRGFGGEKLFF